The entry below gives a single T cell receptor beta chain sequence along with its context. Its antigen is not known. The PCR had 60 Vbeta and 13 Jbeta primers. Libraries were prepared by immunoSEQ multiplex PCR; TCRdb keeps only in-frame clonotypes and omits some of them. The sample consists of around 150,000 clones, 79% of them appearing once. This entry comes from a study of cytomegalovirus exposure and HLA in healthy donors. Study-level points and caveats: Earlier results showed most TCR beta V segments being productive about 87% or about 30% of the time. The authors excluded some V segments, including TRBV6-2 and TRBV6-3, as indistinguishable. Despite most TCR sequences being rare, some public TCRs occurred in many donors.

CDR1 is LNHNV, CDR2 YYDKDF, per germline (reference sequence). This CDR3 has 13 amino acids. The ends lost 2 bases at V and 12 bases at J; junction bases unmatched: 7. This receptor was taken from a man aged 40-49 years in good health and CMV-seropositive. Sequenced material: PBMCs. This rearrangement joins TRBV15 to TRBJ1-5, with TRBD1 identical over 7 bases. In DNA form, the CDR3 reads TGTGCCACCAGCAGATCCCAGGGGGTGGGCCAGCATTTT. The encoded protein is CATSRSQGVGQHF.